This is a list of T cell receptor beta chains from one sample in a study of CD8+CD57+ T cells in acquired aplastic anemia. MiXCR, run by TCRdb on the reads, gives a single entry per CDR3 protein. The sample has fewer than 250,000 distinct CDR3 sequences, about half seen once; the top ten hold less than 20%. What was sequenced was sorted CD4+, CD8+, or CD8+CD57+ T cells (not recorded which) from PBMCs. The source is a human donor with aplastic anemia. The conserved cysteine and the conserved F or W are not part of the CDR3 here.

j_call v_call cdr3_aa
TRBJ2-3 TRBV9 ASSVEGTSGGVTDTQY
TRBJ1-1 TRBV25-1 ASSDTRDRVGAF
TRBJ1-1 TRBV2 ARDPGLGGTEAF
TRBJ2-7 TRBV19 ASSQQGGGSNYEQY
TRBJ2-7 TRBV15 ATSTWTLSHYEQY
TRBJ2-7 TRBV20-1 SARLGQAYEQY
TRBJ2-5 TRBV5-1 ASSLAPRDNYRQETQY
TRBJ1-2 TRBV12-3/TRBV12-4 ASSLARYGYT
TRBJ2-3 TRBV2 ANSRDGEGDTQY
TRBJ1-1 TRBV19 ASSIRRVNTEAF
TRBJ1-2 TRBV2 ASSGDRAYGYT
TRBJ2-3 TRBV28 ASSLSAGGGTDTQY
TRBJ1-4 TRBV7-9 ASSLGGGLREKLF
TRBJ2-7 TRBV7-8 ASTSDRVREQY
TRBJ2-5 TRBV2 ASSDRATASQETQY
TRBJ2-3 TRBV19 ASSIQGQLSDVGDTQY
TRBJ2-5 TRBV7-3 ASSVNRDRQETQY
TRBJ2-2 TRBV10-1 ASSVAGNTGELF
TRBJ2-2 TRBV9 ASSVGSGYSGGGTGELF
TRBJ2-7 TRBV10-2 ASSLLQGNEQY
TRBJ1-6 TRBV2 ASSEARAGWSPLH
TRBJ2-3 TRBV7-6 ASSGWTSGTDTQY
TRBJ2-2 TRBV7-8 ASSLRQRSPVDPNTGELF
TRBJ1-5 TRBV2 ASSKGGQETQH
TRBJ1-2 TRBV4-1 ASSQWGARGGYT
TRBJ2-2 TRBV24-1 ATSGRQNTGELF
TRBJ2-2 TRBV2 ASNPLAGGNTGELF
TRBJ1-1 TRBV20-1 SASPSGGKTEAF
TRBJ1-1 TRBV20-1 SASGQGGGTEAF
TRBJ1-6 TRBV7-2 ASSLEGSNSPLH
TRBJ1-4 TRBV7-8 ASSLGTARVTNEKLF
TRBJ1-2 TRBV19 ASSTGGARALINYGYT
TRBJ2-5 TRBV2 ASSGIGAVTTQY
TRBJ1-2 TRBV9 ASSVVEGGGGYT
TRBJ1-6 TRBV6-5 ASSRAPGDSPLH
TRBJ1-4 TRBV11-2 ASSIQLGTGSEKLF
TRBJ2-7 TRBV2 ASSERTGIYEQY
TRBJ1-6 TRBV12-3/TRBV12-4 ASSYSRTGNSPLH
TRBJ2-7 TRBV24-1 ATIEGRPNSYEQY
TRBJ1-4 TRBV19 ASSLGGSSEKLF
TRBJ1-4 TRBV20-1 SAPPGFTGSELF
TRBJ1-4 TRBV15 ATSRDVGVVGEKLF
TRBJ1-5 TRBV19 ASFPSASRGGSNQPQH
TRBJ1-6 TRBV19 ASRQRLGQGIHSPLH
TRBJ1-4 TRBV6-2/TRBV6-3 ASTQTGVEKLF
TRBJ1-1 TRBV12-3/TRBV12-4 ASSHQAENTEAF
TRBJ2-3 TRBV2 ASSGLGDTQY
TRBJ2-7 TRBV12-3/TRBV12-4 ASGGQNHYEQY
TRBJ1-5 TRBV7-9 ASSWTGGLGQPQH
TRBJ1-5 TRBV28 ASSSGSQPQH
TRBJ1-5 TRBV6-6 ASSYSPGKFEPQH